The 24 T cell receptor beta chains below were found in one sample sequenced in a study of tumor-infiltrating lymphocytes in primary liver carcinoma. Reverse transcription of roughly 470 ng total RNA with a constant-region primer produced TCR beta cDNA. Libraries covering TCR beta were generated through three nested multiplex PCR rounds (using a slightly modified ARM-PCR). PCR rounds one and two used TRBV1-TRBV30 forward primers with a C-beta reverse primer for 10 cycles each. TCRdb analysed the multiplex PCR reads with MiXCR anew, one entry per CDR3 protein. The repertoire consists of just under 95,000 distinct CDR3 sequences, with about 70% occurring once and the leading ten covering around 27%. Bulk tissue was left unsorted, and RNA and DNA were co-extracted from about 20-30 mg of it. Sequenced: tumor-adjacent normal liver tissue. Every receptor here comes from a man aged 35-49 years with primary liver carcinoma and hepatitis B virus infection.

The chain carries TRBV7-9 and TRBJ2-3; the match to TRBD2 covers 15 bases. The germline V gene encodes CDR1 SEHNR and CDR2 FQNEAQ (reference sequence). The V gene end was trimmed by 5 bases and the J gene end by 4 bases; junction bases not matched to a gene: 7. This CDR3 contains 17 residues. CDR3 sequence: CASSLWTSGRVPDTQYF. CDR3 coding DNA: TGTGCCAGCAGCCTGTGGACTAGCGGGAGGGTCCCAGATACGCAGTATTTT.

On this clonotype: This clone may be a read error of a much larger clone one base away. The chain combines TRBV30 with TRBJ1-1; D unclear. This CDR3 has 13 residues. Germline V gene data show CDR1 as GTSNPN and CDR2 as SVGIG (reference sequence). Trimming shortened V by 4 bases and J by 1 base, and 10 bases separated the two germline ends. The DNA for the CDR3 is TGTGCCTGGATAGGAGACGCGAACACTGAAGCTTTCTTT. It yields the protein CAWIGDANTEAFF.

This clonotype was detected many times. The chain is built from TRBV29-1 and TRBJ2-7; D is tentatively TRBD1 or TRBD2 (6 bases each). The CDR3 is 16 amino acids. Trimming left V 5 bases short and J 5 bases short, with 25 bases between. The V gene's germline CDR1 is SQVTM and CDR2 ANQGSEA. Written as DNA, the CDR3 is TGCAGCGTTTCTAGGGGGGCCAGGGGCGGGATAAACGAGCAGTACTTC. Its translation is CSVSRGARGGINEQYF.

As for this clonotype: Its ends do not fully match the called genes, so a read error is possible. The J gene is TRBJ2-5, the V gene TRBV6-1; D is uncertain. CDR3 length equals 13 residues. Germline V lookup: CDR1 MNHNS, CDR2 SASEGT. The CDR3 DNA is TGTGCCAGCACCGAGAGGTACCAAGAGACCCATTATTTC. Its protein is CASTERYQETHYF.

On this clonotype itself: One end of the junction is discordant with germline, which a read error may explain. V usage is TRBV12-3 or TRBV12-4 and J usage is TRBJ2-6; possible D gene TRBD1, 5 bases. The CDR3 is made up of 13 amino acids. In DNA form, the CDR3 reads TGTGCCAGCACTCGAGCTGGGGCCAACGACCTGACTTTC. It yields the protein CASTRAGANDLTF.

Note on this clonotype: One end of the junction fails to match germline, which may point to a read error. J is TRBJ2-2 and V is TRBV11-2; D is unresolved. Germline V gene data show CDR1 as SGHAT and CDR2 as FQNNGV. The CDR3 sequence is 14 residues long. DNA of the CDR3: TGTGCCTGCAGCCCCTGGATGGGCGGCGGGGAGCTGTTTTTT. Protein sequence: CACSPWMGGGELFF. Using reference TRBV11-2 and TRBJ2-2 for the parts outside the CDR3, the full variable domain is EAGVAQSPRYKIIEKRQSVAFWCNPISGHATLYWYQQILGQGPKLLIQFQNNGVVDDSQLPKDRFSAERLKGVDSTLKIQPAKLEDSAVYLCACSPWMGGGELFFGEGSRLTVL.

Comment on this clonotype: At one of its ends the junction is not consistent with the germline gene, which may arise from a read error. This chain connects TRBV5-6 to TRBJ1-6; D may be TRBD1 (6 bases). CDR3 length equals 16 residues. In germline, CDR1 is SGHDT, CDR2 YYEEEE. Written as DNA, the CDR3 is TGTGTCAGCAGCTTACCCAGGGGAATGGATAATTCACCCCTCCATTTT. Its translation: CVSSLPRGMDNSPLHF.

Notes on this clonotype: A single base separates this from a much larger clone, so it may be a read error. The chain uses TRBV10-3 and TRBJ2-7, with D possibly matching TRBD2 (5 bases). The CDR3 spans 15 residues. CDR1 and CDR2 from the germline V gene are ENHRY and SYGVKD. CDR3 DNA sequence: TGTGCCATCAGTGAACCCGGGGTTTCTCCCGACGAGCGGTACTTC. Its protein is CAISEPGVSPDERYF.

This clonotype was detected a few times. Possible read error: a much larger clone is one base away. The conserved phenylalanine or tryptophan normally closing the CDR3 is absent here, so this likely arose from a read error. This chain links TRBV5-5 with TRBJ2-1; D not certain. The V gene lost 0 bases and the J gene lost 4 bases, with 5 bases spanning the gap. The germline V gene encodes CDR1 SGHKS and CDR2 YYEKEE (reference sequence). CDR3 length: 13 residues. This CDR3 is CASSLGAYNEQFL. CDR3 sequence (DNA): TGTGCCAGCAGCTTGGGGGCTTACAATGAGCAGTTCCTC.

Remarks on this clonotype: With a much larger clone just one base away, this may be a read error. V and J are TRBV10-3 and TRBJ2-5, with TRBD2 as a possible D gene (6 bases). Trimming stripped 5 bases from V and 2 bases from J, with 12 bases between. The CDR3 totals 14 residues. CDR1 is ENHRY and CDR2 is SYGVKD in the germline V gene. The CDR3 region has the DNA TGTGCCATCAGTTCGGGGGATGGACAAGAGACCCAGTACTTC. Translated: CAISSGDGQETQYF.

A note on this clonotype: The final CDR3 position lacks the conserved phenylalanine or tryptophan, pointing to a likely read error. This sequence joins TRBV5-4 and TRBJ1-5, with D possibly matching TRBD1 (6 bases). The V end lost 0 bases, the J end lost 2 bases, and 9 bases lay between the germline ends. From germline, CDR1 is SGHNT and CDR2 YYREEE (reference sequence). CDR3 size: 15 residues. The CDR3 coding sequence is TGTGCCAGCAGCTTGGAGGGGGTGGGCAATCAGCCCCAGCATTCT. This encodes CASSLEGVGNQPQHS.

This clonotype showed up many times. The chain joins TRBV4-1 to TRBJ2-3, with 7 nucleotides matching TRBD2. This CDR3 region has 17 residues. Germline values: CDR1 MGHRA, CDR2 YSYEKL. J was trimmed by 1 base and V by 3 bases; bases with no gene match: 10. CDR3 region: CASSHGRELRGTDTQYF. The DNA for the CDR3 is TGCGCCAGCAGCCATGGGCGGGAGCTCAGAGGCACAGATACGCAGTATTTT.

The V gene is TRBV28, the J gene TRBJ1-1; a possible D gene is TRBD1 (5 bases). Germline CDR1 reads MDHEN; CDR2 reads SYDVKM. V was shortened by 3 bases and J by 5 bases, with 16 bases between the two germline ends. CDR3 length: 15 amino acids. The chain's CDR3 is CASSFLPGWGTEAFF. DNA for the CDR3: TGTGCCAGCAGTTTCCTGCCAGGGTGGGGAACTGAAGCTTTCTTT.

Turning to this clonotype: The junction departs from the called germline gene at one end, perhaps through a read error. The chain couples TRBV12-3 or TRBV12-4 to TRBJ1-3; the D is unclear. This CDR3 is built from 12 residues. CDR3 loop: CVSSFSGNTICF. The CDR3 DNA reads TGTGTCAGCAGTTTTTCTGGAAACACCATATGTTTT.

A remark on this clonotype: The junction differs from germline at one of its ends, possibly a read error. The chain couples TRBV29-1 to TRBJ2-2, with D possibly being TRBD1 (6 bases). CDR1 and CDR2 from the germline V gene are SQVTM and ANQGSEA. The CDR3 runs 12 residues. CDR3 sequence reads: CSVARDTGVLFF. In DNA, the CDR3 is TGCAGCGTTGCCAGGGACACCGGGGTGCTGTTTTTT.

The chain uses TRBV4-1 and TRBJ2-1; 8 bases map to TRBD2. Germline loops: CDR1 MGHRA, CDR2 YSYEKL. After removal of 1 base from V and 9 bases from J, the junction contained 11 bases not matched to a gene. This CDR3 region has 16 residues. CDR3 amino acids: CASSQGSREGQGEQFF. CDR3 sequence (DNA): TGCGCCAGCAGCCAAGGGTCCCGGGAGGGCCAAGGTGAGCAGTTCTTC.

This chain uses TRBV29-1 with TRBJ2-7, with D possibly TRBD1 on 7 matching bases. Germline CDR1 SQVTM, CDR2 ANQGSEA. V lost 8 bases and J 9 bases, leaving 23 bases between the germline ends. This CDR3 is 13 amino acids long. CDR3 loop: CSLAWTGGLRQYF. CDR3 sequence (DNA): TGCAGCCTTGCCTGGACAGGAGGGCTTCGGCAGTACTTC.

Concerning this clonotype: A clone one base away is much larger, so this may be a read error. The rearrangement links TRBV28 to TRBJ1-6; D unresolved. The germline V gene encodes CDR1 MDHEN and CDR2 SYDVKM. CDR3 size: 15 residues. CDR3 in DNA: TGTGCCACCAGTTTAGGATCCTCGGGAGATTCACCCCTCCACTTT. Translation gives CATSLGSSGDSPLHF.

This clonotype has just one count. The germline gene is not matched at one end of the junction; a read error may be the cause. This rearrangement joins TRBV11-3 to TRBJ2-3; 10 positions match TRBD1. This CDR3 spans 16 amino acids. Germline assignment: CDR1 SGHNT and CDR2 YENEEA. CDR3 DNA sequence: TGTGCCTGCAGCGGCGGAGGACAGGGGGGGGCAGATACGCAGTATTTT. Translating gives CACSGGGQGGADTQYF.

Details on this clonotype: A much larger clone lies one base from this, so it may be a read error. The chain combines TRBV5-5 with TRBJ2-7, with TRBD1 identical over 12 bases. Germline assignment: CDR1 SGHKS and CDR2 YYEKEE (reference sequence). The CDR3 loop spans 16 amino acids. The V gene end was trimmed by 7 bases and the J gene end by 5 bases; junction bases not matched to a gene: 13. This CDR3 reads CASCRSPGQGAHEQYF. The CDR3 DNA is TGTGCCAGCTGCCGTTCCCCGGGACAGGGGGCCCACGAGCAGTACTTC. The full variable domain, its missing parts supplied by reference TRBV5-5 and TRBJ2-7, is DAGVTQSPTHLIKTRGQQVTLRCSPISGHKSVSWYQQVLGQGPQFIFQYYEKEERGRGNFPDRFSARQFPNYSSELNVNALLLGDSALYLCASCRSPGQGAHEQYFGPGTRLTVT.

This clonotype was counted a single time. The V call is TRBV12-3 or TRBV12-4, the J call TRBJ2-7; 10 positions match TRBD1. Trimming cost V 3 bases and J 3 bases; bases outside gene matches: 5. CDR3 size: 15 residues. CDR3 in DNA: TGTGCCAGCAGTTTTAGACAGGGGGCGAACTACGAGCAGTACTTC. It encodes CASSFRQGANYEQYF.

A remark on this clonotype: One end of the junction fails to match germline, which may point to a read error. This chain joins TRBV29-1 and TRBJ2-5; D may be TRBD2 (6 bases). CDR1 SQVTM and CDR2 ANQGSEA come from the germline V gene. The CDR3 is 14 amino acids. The CDR3, as DNA: TGCAGCGTAGCGATAAAGGTTACGGGGGAGACCCCGTACTTC. The encoded protein is CSVAIKVTGETPYF.

The rearrangement uses TRBV6-6 and TRBJ2-1, with D possibly being TRBD2 (6 bases). In germline, CDR1 is MNHNY, CDR2 SVGAGI (reference sequence). This CDR3 region has 16 residues. V was cut by 2 bases and J by 7 bases, with 18 bases left in between. The CDR3 nucleotides are TGTGCCAGCAGTTACCCCACTAGCTGGATAGCGAATGAGCAGTTCTTC. Its translation: CASSYPTSWIANEQFF.

The chain has TRBV6-5 and TRBJ2-1, with D possibly matching TRBD1 (5 bases). Germline CDR1 MNHEY, CDR2 SVGAGI. The CDR3 contains 15 residues. V was pared by 6 bases and J by 11 bases, with 23 bases between. The CDR3 here is CASREYRNSYIKQFF. The CDR3 region has the DNA TGTGCCAGCAGGGAATACAGGAACTCCTACATTAAGCAGTTCTTC.